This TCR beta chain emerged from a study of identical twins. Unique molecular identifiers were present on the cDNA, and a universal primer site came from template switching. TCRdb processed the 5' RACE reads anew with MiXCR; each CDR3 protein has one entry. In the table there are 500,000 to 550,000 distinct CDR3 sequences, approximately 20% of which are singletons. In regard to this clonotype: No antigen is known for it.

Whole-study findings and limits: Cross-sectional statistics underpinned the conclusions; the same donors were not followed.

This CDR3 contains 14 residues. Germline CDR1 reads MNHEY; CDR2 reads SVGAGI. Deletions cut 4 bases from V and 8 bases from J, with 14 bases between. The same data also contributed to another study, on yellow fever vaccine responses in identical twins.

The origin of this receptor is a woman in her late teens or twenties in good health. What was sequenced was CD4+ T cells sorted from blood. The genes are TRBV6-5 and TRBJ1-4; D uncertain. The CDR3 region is CASSSGSFVEKLFF. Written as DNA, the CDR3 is TGTGCCAGCAGTTCGGGGTCCTTTGTAGAAAAACTGTTTTTT.